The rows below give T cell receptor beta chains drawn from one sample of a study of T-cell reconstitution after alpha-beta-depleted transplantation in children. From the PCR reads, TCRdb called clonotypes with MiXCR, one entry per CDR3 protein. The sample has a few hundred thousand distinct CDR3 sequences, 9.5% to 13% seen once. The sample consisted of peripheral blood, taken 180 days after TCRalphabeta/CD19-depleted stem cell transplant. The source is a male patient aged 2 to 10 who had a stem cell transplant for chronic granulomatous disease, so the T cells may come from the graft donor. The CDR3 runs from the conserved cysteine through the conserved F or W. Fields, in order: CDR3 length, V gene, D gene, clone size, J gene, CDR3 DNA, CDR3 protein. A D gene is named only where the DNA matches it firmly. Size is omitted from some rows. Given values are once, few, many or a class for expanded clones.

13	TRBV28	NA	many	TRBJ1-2	TGTGCCAGCAGTAGTGTCAGGGACTATGGCTACACCTTC	CASSSVRDYGYTF
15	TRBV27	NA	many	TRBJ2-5	TGTGCCAGCAGTCAGTACAGGAGATCCGAAGAGACCCAGTACTTC	CASSQYRRSEETQYF
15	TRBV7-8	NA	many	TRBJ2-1	TGTGCCAGCAGCTTGCAGGGTTTCAACTACAATGAGCAGTTCTTC	CASSLQGFNYNEQFF
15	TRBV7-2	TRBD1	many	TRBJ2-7	TGTGCCAGCAGCTTAGAGGGACAGGGGGCTCACGAGCAGTACTTC	CASSLEGQGAHEQYF
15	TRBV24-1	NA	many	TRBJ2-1	TGTGCCACCAGTGGCAAAGCGGTATCCTACAATGAGCAGTTCTTC	CATSGKAVSYNEQFF
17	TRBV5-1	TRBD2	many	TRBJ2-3	TGCGCCAGCAGTTCCGGACTAGCGGGGATGGGGACAGATACGCAGTATTTT	CASSSGLAGMGTDTQYF
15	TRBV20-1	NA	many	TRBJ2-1	TGCAGTGCTAGAGACTTTGAGAGCTCCTACAATGAGCAGTTCTTC	CSARDFESSYNEQFF
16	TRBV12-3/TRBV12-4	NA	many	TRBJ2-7	TGTGCCAGCAGTTTAATACAGACACTCGACTCCTACGAGCAGTACTTC	CASSLIQTLDSYEQYF
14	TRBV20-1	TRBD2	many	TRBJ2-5	TGCAGTGCTACCGAGCTAGCGGGTGGTGAGACCCAGTACTTC	CSATELAGGETQYF
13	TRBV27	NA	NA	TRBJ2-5	TGTGCCAGCAGTTTTATCACAGGGGAGACCCAGTACTTC	CASSFITGETQYF
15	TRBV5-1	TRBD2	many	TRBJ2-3	TGCGCCAGCAGCGCGCTAGCGGGAGGGGCAGATACGCAGTATTTT	CASSALAGGADTQYF
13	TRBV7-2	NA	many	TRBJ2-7	TGTGCCAGCAGCGCGCGGGGGCCCTACGAGCAGTACTTC	CASSARGPYEQYF
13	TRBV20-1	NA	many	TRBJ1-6	TGCAGTGCTACACTAACTCAGACTTCACCCCTCCACTTT	CSATLTQTSPLHF
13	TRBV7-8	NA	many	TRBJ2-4	TGTGCCAGCAGCATAGGACAGAAAAACATTCAGTACTTC	CASSIGQKNIQYF
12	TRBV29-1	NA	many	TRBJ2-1	TGCAGCGTGTCTCCCCTTGAGGCGGGCCAGTTCTTC	CSVSPLEAGQFF
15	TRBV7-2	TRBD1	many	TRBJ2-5	TGTGCCAGCAGCTTAAGGGGGACAGGGCTGGAGACCCAGTACTTC	CASSLRGTGLETQYF
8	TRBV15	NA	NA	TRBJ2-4	TGTGCCAAAAACATTCAGTACTTC	CAKNIQYF
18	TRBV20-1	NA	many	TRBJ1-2	TGCAGTGCTAGAGATGTGTCTGTAAGGACCGCCTATCCCTATGGCTACACCTTC	CSARDVSVRTAYPYGYTF
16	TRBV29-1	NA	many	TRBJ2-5	TGCAGCGTTGCCCGGCGTGGGACTCCCGATGGGGAGACCCAGTACTTC	CSVARRGTPDGETQYF
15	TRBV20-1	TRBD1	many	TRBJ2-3	TGCAGTGCTAAAACGAACAGGGGCCACACAGATACGCAGTATTTT	CSAKTNRGHTDTQYF
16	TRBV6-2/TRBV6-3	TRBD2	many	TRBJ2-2	TGTGCCAGCAAAGATGGGACTAGCGAAAACACCGGGGAGCTGTTTTTT	CASKDGTSENTGELFF
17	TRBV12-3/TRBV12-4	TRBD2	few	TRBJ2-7	TGTGCCAGCAGCCAATTGGGGACTAGCGGGAGGGCCGCAGAGCAGTACTTC	CASSQLGTSGRAAEQYF
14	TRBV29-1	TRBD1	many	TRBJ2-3	TGCAGCGTTGGGGGTAGGGGGCGGACAGATACGCAGTATTTT	CSVGGRGRTDTQYF
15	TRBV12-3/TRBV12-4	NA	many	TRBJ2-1	TGTGCCAGCAGTTTTACGACTAGCTCCTACAATGAGCAGTTCTTC	CASSFTTSSYNEQFF
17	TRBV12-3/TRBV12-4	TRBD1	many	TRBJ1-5	TGTGCCAGCAGTACACTACTCGGACAGGGGGCGGTTCAGCCCCAGCATTTT	CASSTLLGQGAVQPQHF
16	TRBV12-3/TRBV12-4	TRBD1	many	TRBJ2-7	TGTGCCAGCAGTTTACGGACAGGGACAGGCTACTACGAGCAGTACTTC	CASSLRTGTGYYEQYF
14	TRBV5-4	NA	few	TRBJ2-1	TGTGCCAGCAGCTCGACGGGGGAGCACAATGAGCAGTTCTTC	CASSSTGEHNEQFF
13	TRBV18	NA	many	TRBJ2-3	TGTGCCAGCTCACCTAGCCCTGCGAATACGCAGTATTTT	CASSPSPANTQYF
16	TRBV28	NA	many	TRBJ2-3	TGTGCCAGCAGTTTTCGTGGGGGAGACTACACAGATACGCAGTATTTT	CASSFRGGDYTDTQYF
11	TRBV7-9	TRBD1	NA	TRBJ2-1	TGTGCCAGCAGGTCACAGGGGAGGCAGTTCTTC	CASRSQGRQFF
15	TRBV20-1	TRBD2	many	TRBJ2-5	TGCAGTGCGAGACCGGGACTAGCGTTTGAAGAGACCCAGTACTTC	CSARPGLAFEETQYF
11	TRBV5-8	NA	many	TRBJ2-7	TGTGCCAGCAGCTTGGAGTTAGAGCAGTACTTC	CASSLELEQYF
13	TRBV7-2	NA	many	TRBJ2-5	TGTGCCAGCAGCCCCCGCGGCATTGAGACCCAGTACTTC	CASSPRGIETQYF
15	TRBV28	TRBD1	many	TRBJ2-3	TGTGCCAGCAGTTCACAGGGGGCGCCCACAGATACGCAGTATTTT	CASSSQGAPTDTQYF
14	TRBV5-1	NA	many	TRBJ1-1	TGCGCCAGCAGCTTGGTTCCAGGGGCCTTTGAAGCTTTCTTT	CASSLVPGAFEAFF